These 9 T cell receptor beta chains share one sample of origin, sequenced in a study of technical replicates of blood from a handful of donors. The protocol was immunoSEQ multiplex PCR, while the TCRdb copy is restricted to in-frame clones and leaves out a portion. There are about 56,000 clones in the sample; just under 95% occur only once, and 4.2% lies in the top ten. The sample taken for sequencing was PBMCs. These receptors originate from a human donor in good health. Some clones in this sample may be carry-over from other donors' samples.

The J gene is TRBJ2-7, the V gene TRBV7-8; D is possibly TRBD2 (5 bases). Germline values: CDR1 SGHVS, CDR2 FQNEAQ. The V and J ends lost 2 bases and 1 base respectively, with 12 bases between them. This CDR3 is built from 15 residues. This CDR3 reads CASSLRLAWSYEQYF. The DNA for the CDR3 is TGTGCCAGCAGCTTAAGGCTAGCCTGGTCCTACGAGCAGTACTTC.

The chain has TRBV15 and TRBJ1-6, with D perhaps matching TRBD1 (6 bases). Trimming removed 1 base from V and 8 bases from J, with 15 bases in between. The CDR3 spans 16 residues. Germline CDR1 and CDR2: LNHNV and YYDKDF (reference sequence). CDR3 residues: CATSRAAGARHSPLHF. CDR3 sequence (DNA): TGTGCCACCAGCAGAGCGGCGGGGGCGCGTCATTCACCCCTCCACTTT.

The gene calls are TRBV4-1 and TRBJ2-3, with D unclear. Between the trimmed V and J ends, which lost 0 bases and 1 base, there was a span of 8 bases. This CDR3 is built from 15 residues. The V gene's germline CDR1 is MGHRA and CDR2 YSYEKL. The DNA of the CDR3 is TGCGCCAGCAGCCAAGATCTAGATCGCACAGATACGCAGTATTTT. Translating gives CASSQDLDRTDTQYF.

This chain uses TRBV2 with TRBJ1-1; 9 bases map to TRBD1. The CDR3 covers 14 residues. Germline V gives CDR1 SNHLY, CDR2 FYNNEI. Losses at the gene ends were 6 bases for V and 3 bases for J; bases not matched to a gene: 5. The CDR3 DNA follows: TGTGCCAGCAGGATACAGGGGGCTTACACTGAAGCTTTCTTT. Its protein product is CASRIQGAYTEAFF.

The CDR3 loop reads CASSARATDTQYF. DNA for the CDR3: TGTGCCAGCAGCGCGAGGGCCACAGATACGCAGTATTTT. This chain links TRBV9 with TRBJ2-3, with a tentative D call TRBD2 (5 bases). The germline V gene encodes CDR1 SGDLS and CDR2 YYNGEE. Trimming stripped 3 bases from V and 2 bases from J, with 7 bases between. This CDR3 region has 13 residues.

The chain carries TRBV5-8 and TRBJ2-1, with unresolved D. The CDR3 is made up of 16 amino acids. Germline V CDR1 and CDR2: SGHTS, YDEGEE. Trimming shortened V by 0 bases and J by 0 bases, and 10 bases separated the two germline ends. The CDR3 reads CASSLVAYLSYNEQFF. For the CDR3, the DNA is TGTGCCAGCAGCTTGGTCGCCTATCTCTCCTACAATGAGCAGTTCTTC.

This chain links TRBV27 with TRBJ2-7; D may be TRBD2 (5 bases). Germline V gene lookup returns CDR1 MNHEY and CDR2 SMNVEV (reference sequence). V gave up 3 bases and J gave up 3 bases, with 21 bases separating them. This CDR3 comprises 17 residues. Here the CDR3 reads CASSLQSGTPLIYEQYF. The CDR3 bases are TGTGCCAGCAGTTTGCAAAGCGGTACCCCCCTTATCTACGAGCAGTACTTC.

The chain has TRBV2 and TRBJ2-1; the D gene is possibly TRBD2 (6 bases). Deletions cut 6 bases from V and 3 bases from J, with 12 bases between. Per germline, CDR1 SNHLY and CDR2 FYNNEI. The CDR3 has 14 residues. The CDR3 sequence is CASRAYSGYNEQFF. The DNA for the CDR3 is TGTGCCAGCAGAGCCTATAGCGGCTACAATGAGCAGTTCTTC.

This sequence joins TRBV13 and TRBJ1-2, with a possible D match to TRBD1 (5 bases). Trimming removed 6 bases at V and 4 bases at J, with 15 bases between. The length of the CDR3 is 14 residues. Germline CDR1 is PRHDT and CDR2 is FYEKMQ (reference sequence). CDR3 residues: CASSRRDGFYGYTF. The CDR3 DNA sequence: TGTGCCAGCAGTCGGCGGGACGGGTTCTATGGCTACACCTTC.